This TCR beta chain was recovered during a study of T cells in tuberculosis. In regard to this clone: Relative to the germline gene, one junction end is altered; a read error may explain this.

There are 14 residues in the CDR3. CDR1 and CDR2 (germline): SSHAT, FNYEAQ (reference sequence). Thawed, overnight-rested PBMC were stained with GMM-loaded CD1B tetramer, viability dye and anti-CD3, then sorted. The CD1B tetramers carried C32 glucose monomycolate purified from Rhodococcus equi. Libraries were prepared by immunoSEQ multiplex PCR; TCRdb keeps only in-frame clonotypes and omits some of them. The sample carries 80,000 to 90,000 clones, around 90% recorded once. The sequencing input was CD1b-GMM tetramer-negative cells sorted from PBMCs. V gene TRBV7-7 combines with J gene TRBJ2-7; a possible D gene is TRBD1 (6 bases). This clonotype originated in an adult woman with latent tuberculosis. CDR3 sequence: CASSLNEGEYEQYF. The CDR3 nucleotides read TGTGCTAGCAGCTTAAATGAGGGGGAGTACGAGCAGTACTTC.